This passage covers 20 T cell receptor beta chains from one sample sequenced in a study of siplizumab effects on memory and regulatory T cells. TCRdb's table, derived via immunoSEQ multiplex PCR, lists solely in-frame clones and lacks some. The sample records some 100,000 clones, about 93% being singletons. The specimen sequenced was Tregs sorted from blood. The origin of the receptors is a human donor in good health.

The chain employs TRBV7-8 and TRBJ2-2; 9 bases are shared with TRBD2. This CDR3 region has 16 residues. Germline V gene lookup returns CDR1 SGHVS and CDR2 FQNEAQ. J gave up 0 bases and V 5 bases, and 4 bases lay outside the gene matches. The DNA for the CDR3 is TGTGCCAGCAGCAGAACTAGCGGGTCGAACACCGGGGAGCTGTTTTTT. Amino acid sequence: CASSRTSGSNTGELFF.

This clone was seen more than once but under ten times. The V and J genes are TRBV14 and TRBJ2-3; 9 positions match TRBD2. Germline loops: CDR1 SGHDN, CDR2 FVKESK. CDR3 length: 16 residues. V lost 4 bases and J lost 2; bases outside the gene matches: 7. In DNA, the CDR3 is TGTGCCAGCAGCCCGTTCAGGACTAGCGCCACAGATACGCAGTATTTT. Translated: CASSPFRTSATDTQYF.

The CDR3 protein is CASSPLAGGDYNEQFF. DNA of the CDR3: TGTGCCAGCAGCCCACTAGCGGGAGGCGACTACAATGAGCAGTTCTTC. The chain combines TRBV2 with TRBJ2-1, with TRBD2 identical over 12 bases. Germline assignment: CDR1 SNHLY and CDR2 FYNNEI. This CDR3 has 16 amino acids. V was clipped by 6 bases and J by 3 bases; unmatched bases: 6. Full variable domain (rest looked up from reference TRBV2 and TRBJ2-1): EPEVTQTPSHQVTQMGQEVILRCVPISNHLYFYWYRQILGQKVEFLVSFYNNEISEKSEIFDDQFSVERPDGSNFTLKIRSTKLEDSAMYFCASSPLAGGDYNEQFFGPGTRLTVL.

The chain joins TRBV7-3 to TRBJ2-1; D uncertain. Trimming left V 0 bases short and J 0 bases short, with 9 bases between. Germline assignment: CDR1 SGHTA and CDR2 FQGTGA. This CDR3 comprises 16 residues. CDR3 in amino acids: CASSLTGSLSYNEQFF. CDR3 DNA sequence: TGTGCCAGCAGCTTAACGGGTAGTCTCTCCTACAATGAGCAGTTCTTC.

J is TRBJ2-7 and V is TRBV4-1; TRBD1 or TRBD2 may be the D gene (5 bases each). Between the trimmed V and J ends, which lost 5 bases and 0 bases, there was a span of 20 bases. Germline CDR1 reads MGHRA; CDR2 reads YSYEKL. This CDR3 spans 17 amino acids. The CDR3 coding sequence is TGCGCCAGCAGCGCCTATACCGGGACCCGCAGCTCCTACGAGCAGTACTTC. It yields the protein CASSAYTGTRSSYEQYF.

V is TRBV2 and J is TRBJ1-1; a possible D gene is TRBD1 (6 bases). The ends were cut back, 4 bases at V and 4 bases at J, with 7 bases in the middle. Germline values: CDR1 SNHLY, CDR2 FYNNEI. The CDR3 is 12 residues long. The CDR3 DNA reads TGTGCCAGCAGTGTCAGGGGCACTGAAGCTTTCTTT. This gives the protein CASSVRGTEAFF.

The rearrangement links TRBV28 to TRBJ1-5, with D tentatively TRBD1 (6 bases). The CDR3 runs 16 residues. From germline, CDR1 is MDHEN and CDR2 SYDVKM. Trimming took 6 bases from V and 0 from J, leaving 15 bases between them. CDR3 sequence reads: CASSLNRAFSNQPQHF. The DNA for the CDR3 is TGTGCCAGCAGCCTTAACAGGGCGTTTAGCAATCAGCCCCAGCATTTT.

V and J are TRBV18 and TRBJ2-2, with D maybe TRBD1 (6 bases). Germline values: CDR1 KGHSH, CDR2 LQKENI. The ends were cut back, 3 bases at V and 6 bases at J, with 11 bases in the middle. This CDR3 region has 14 residues. CDR3 amino acids: CASSPRTAAGELFF. CDR3 nucleotide sequence: TGTGCCAGCTCACCTCGGACAGCAGCCGGGGAGCTGTTTTTT. The full variable domain, in which reference TRBV18 and TRBJ2-2 provide the parts outside the CDR3, is NAGVMQNPRHLVRRRGQEARLRCSPMKGHSHVYWYRQLPEEGLKFMVYLQKENIIDESGMPKERFSAEFPKEGPSILRIQQVVRGDSAAYFCASSPRTAAGELFFGEGSRLTVL.

This clone has just one count. This chain links TRBV11-2 with TRBJ2-7, with TRBD2 as a possible D gene (5 bases). The V and J ends lost 9 bases and 2 bases respectively, with 8 bases between them. The CDR3 is 11 residues long. The germline V gene has CDR1 SGHAT and CDR2 FQNNGV. Here the CDR3 DNA reads TGTGCCAGTCGGCGGGCCTACGAGCAGTACTTC. Amino acid sequence: CASRRAYEQYF. The whole variable domain, remainder taken from reference TRBV11-2 and TRBJ2-7, is EAGVAQSPRYKIIEKRQSVAFWCNPISGHATLYWYQQILGQGPKLLIQFQNNGVVDDSQLPKDRFSAERLKGVDSTLKIQPAKLEDSAVYLCASRRAYEQYFGPGTRLTVT.

The CDR3 DNA reads as TGTGCCAGCAGCTCCCTCCCCAATGAAAAACTGTTTTTT. Protein: CASSSLPNEKLFF. This rearrangement joins TRBV7-9 to TRBJ1-4, with D hard to call. The CDR3 spans 13 residues. Germline CDR1 SEHNR, CDR2 FQNEAQ (reference sequence). The V gene lost 4 bases and the J gene lost 5 bases, with 8 bases spanning the gap.

The sample holds one count of this clone. The V call is TRBV7-9, the J call TRBJ2-1, with 13 bases identical to TRBD2. V was clipped by 5 bases and J by 6 bases; unmatched bases: 13. The CDR3 is 18 residues long. CDR1 and CDR2 from the germline V gene are SEHNR and FQNEAQ (reference sequence). CDR3 protein: CASSNRGVGLAGINEQFF. CDR3 DNA sequence: TGTGCCAGCAGCAATCGGGGGGTGGGACTAGCGGGAATCAATGAGCAGTTCTTC.

The genes are TRBV27 and TRBJ2-7; no clear D gene. V lost 3 bases and J 4 bases, leaving 7 bases between the germline ends. Germline CDR1 and CDR2: MNHEY and SMNVEV (reference sequence). The CDR3 runs 12 residues. The CDR3, as DNA: TGTGCCAGCAGTTTCCTAGGGTACGAGCAGTACTTC. This sequence encodes CASSFLGYEQYF.

This chain joins TRBV6-1 and TRBJ2-3; TRBD1 is a possible D gene (5 bases). Germline V gene lookup returns CDR1 MNHNS and CDR2 SASEGT. CDR3 length: 12 amino acids. Trimming left V 5 bases short and J 6 bases short, with 9 bases between. The CDR3 sequence is CASSPRVDTQYF. CDR3 coding DNA: TGTGCCAGCAGTCCCAGGGTGGATACGCAGTATTTT.

V is TRBV5-1 and J is TRBJ2-2; 8 positions agree with TRBD2. With V trimmed by 4 bases and J by 0 bases, 5 bases remained unmatched. CDR1 and CDR2 (germline): SGHRS, YFSETQ. The CDR3 loop spans 16 amino acids. Here the CDR3 DNA reads TGCGCCAGCAGCCCACGGGGACTAGCGAACACCGGGGAGCTGTTTTTT. This sequence encodes CASSPRGLANTGELFF.

Comment on this clone: An end of the junction differs from the germline gene, which may be a read error. The chain uses TRBV11-2 and TRBJ2-3, with D perhaps TRBD1 (6 bases). This CDR3 has 14 residues. From germline, CDR1 is SGHAT and CDR2 FQNNGV. The CDR3 reads CASTLNRGSDTQYF. CDR3 bases: TGTGCCAGCACCTTAAATAGGGGGTCAGATACGCAGTATTTT.

This rearrangement joins TRBV4-2 to TRBJ2-1, with TRBD2 matching 11 bases. The CDR3 is 18 amino acids. In germline, CDR1 is LGHNA, CDR2 YNFKEQ. V was pared by 4 bases and J by 7 bases, with 15 bases of the junction left unmatched. The CDR3 DNA is TGTGCCAGCAGCCCACTCGGCCGCACTAGCGGGAGTCAAAATGAGCAGTTCTTC. Its protein product is CASSPLGRTSGSQNEQFF.

This chain connects TRBV6-6 to TRBJ1-4, with TRBD1 matching 10 bases. CDR1 is MNHNY and CDR2 is SVGAGI in the germline V gene (reference sequence). J was trimmed by 3 bases and V by 5 bases; bases with no gene match: 6. The CDR3 is 16 residues long. CDR3 sequence (DNA): TGTGCCAGCAGTCCCCGACAGGGGGCTTCTAATGAAAAACTGTTTTTT. Amino acids: CASSPRQGASNEKLFF.

CDR3: CASGLEGYGYTF. The CDR3 nucleotides are TGTGCTAGTGGTTTGGAGGGGTATGGCTACACCTTC. The chain uses TRBV12-5 and TRBJ1-2; D perhaps matches TRBD1 (5 bases). V was pared by 1 base and J by 5 bases, with 5 bases between. CDR1 and CDR2 from the germline V gene are LGHNT and FRNRAP. There are 12 residues in the CDR3.

A single count supports this clone. The chain employs TRBV6-1 and TRBJ2-7; 7 bases line up with TRBD2. The CDR3 is 15 amino acids. Germline loops: CDR1 MNHNS, CDR2 SASEGT. With 4 bases clipped from V and 1 base from J, the junction kept 7 bases outside the gene matches. The CDR3 region is CASSVRWGGSYEQYF. In DNA, the CDR3 is TGTGCCAGCAGTGTACGATGGGGGGGTTCCTACGAGCAGTACTTC.

The chain is built from TRBV14 and TRBJ2-3; a weak D match, TRBD2 (6 bases). This CDR3 comprises 18 residues. Trimming pared 4 bases from V and 2 bases from J, leaving 22 bases between. CDR1 is SGHDN, CDR2 FVKESK, per germline. The chain's CDR3 is CASSRRSWLGGDTDTQYF. DNA for the CDR3: TGTGCCAGCAGCCGGCGCTCCTGGCTGGGGGGAGACACAGATACGCAGTATTTT.